The 30 T cell receptor beta chains given below trace back to one sample, sequenced in a study of long-term antiretroviral therapy in people with HIV. Samples were assayed with immunoSEQ v3.0 at survey level. Profiling relied on immunoSEQ multiplex PCR, and the TCRdb table lists in-frame clones only, not all of them. There are some 11,000 clones in the sample; about 80% occur only once, and 15% to 20% lies in the top ten. Material: unsorted PBMCs, obtained at the start of antiretroviral therapy, before treatment. The source of these receptors is a man younger than 40 with HIV.

This clone was detected a few times. The chain links TRBV30 to TRBJ2-7; D is undetermined. The CDR3 sequence is 14 residues long. Trimming pared 0 bases from V and 2 bases from J, leaving 11 bases between. Germline CDR1 and CDR2: GTSNPN and SVGIG (reference sequence). For the CDR3, the DNA is TGTGCCTGGAGTGTACCCCATGGGGCCTACGAGCAGTACTTC. Its translation: CAWSVPHGAYEQYF.

Concerning this clone: The junction shows a germline mismatch at one end, possibly a read error. This chain links TRBV5-4 with TRBJ2-5; a possible D gene is TRBD2 (6 bases). The germline V gene encodes CDR1 SGHNT and CDR2 YYREEE (reference sequence). The length of the CDR3 is 12 residues. CDR3 sequence (DNA): TGTGCCAGCGAAATCCCTGGGAGGATCCCCAACTTC. Translated: CASEIPGRIPNF.

V and J are TRBV7-6 and TRBJ2-5; no reliable D call. Germline V gene sequence: CDR1 SGHVS, CDR2 FNYEAQ. Trimming cost V 1 base and J 2 bases, with 8 bases left between them. This CDR3 spans 14 amino acids. The CDR3 region is CASSLEAWQETQYF. CDR3 nucleotides: TGTGCCAGCAGCTTAGAGGCGTGGCAAGAGACCCAGTACTTC.

This rearrangement joins TRBV6-1 to TRBJ2-5, with 8 bases lining up with TRBD1. The V gene's germline CDR1 is MNHNS and CDR2 SASEGT. Trimming cost V 5 bases and J 5 bases; bases outside gene matches: 10. The CDR3 spans 15 residues. The DNA for the CDR3 is TGTGCCAGCAGTTCAGGGCAGGGGGCTGGGGAGACCCAGTACTTC. The encoded protein is CASSSGQGAGETQYF.

This chain uses TRBV7-9 with TRBJ2-7; D is possibly TRBD2 (5 bases). The V end was cut by 1 base, the J end by 6 bases, with 7 bases between. Germline V gene data show CDR1 as SEHNR and CDR2 as FQNEAQ (reference sequence). The CDR3 length is 12 residues. DNA of the CDR3: TGTGCCAGCAGCTTAGAACTAGTCGAGCAGTACTTC. It codes for CASSLELVEQYF.

This clone was counted only a few times. The chain joins TRBV19 to TRBJ2-7, with D perhaps matching TRBD1 or TRBD2 (5 bases each). CDR1 LNHDA and CDR2 SQIVND come from the germline V gene (reference sequence). The CDR3 is 15 residues long. Trimming left V 3 bases short and J 2 bases short, with 14 bases between. The CDR3 loop is CASSIRGPETYEQYF. The CDR3 DNA follows: TGTGCCAGTAGTATCCGGGGCCCCGAAACCTACGAGCAGTACTTC.

This clone was counted only a few times. The gene calls are TRBV29-1 and TRBJ1-3; D call uncertain. The ends were cut back, 4 bases at V and 2 bases at J, with 6 bases in the middle. This CDR3 region has 12 residues. Germline assignment: CDR1 SQVTM and CDR2 ANQGSEA. CDR3 in amino acids: CSVAVTGNTIYF. The CDR3 DNA is TGCAGCGTTGCAGTTACTGGAAACACCATATATTTT.

This sequence joins TRBV7-3 and TRBJ1-2; unclear D gene. The V gene's germline CDR1 is SGHTA and CDR2 FQGTGA. V shed 5 bases and J shed 6 bases, with 10 bases lying between them. The CDR3 consists of 12 residues. Written as DNA, the CDR3 is TGTGCCAGCAGCCCGGTTGGGGATGGCTACACCTTC. It encodes CASSPVGDGYTF.

This chain joins TRBV18 and TRBJ1-3, with 7 nucleotides matching TRBD1. V was clipped by 3 bases and J by 6 bases; unmatched bases: 8. The CDR3 extends over 15 amino acids. The germline V gene encodes CDR1 KGHSH and CDR2 LQKENI. The CDR3 region is CASSPRQGTENTIYF. In DNA, the CDR3 is TGTGCCAGCTCACCCAGACAGGGTACGGAAAACACCATATATTTT.

This rearrangement joins TRBV25-1 to TRBJ2-5, with 8 bases matching TRBD1. Per germline, CDR1 MGHDK and CDR2 SYGVNS. With V trimmed by 5 bases and J by 5 bases, 7 bases remained unmatched. There are 14 residues in the CDR3. The CDR3 is CASSTHGTGETQYF. CDR3 DNA: TGTGCCAGCAGTACGCACGGGACAGGCGAGACCCAGTACTTC.

The genes are TRBV7-9 and TRBJ2-1; the D gene could be TRBD1 or TRBD2 (5 bases each). Looked up from germline, CDR1 is SEHNR and CDR2 is FQNEAQ (reference sequence). The length of the CDR3 is 15 residues. V shed 2 bases and J shed 3 bases, with 11 bases lying between them. In DNA form, the CDR3 reads TGTGCCAGCAGCTTACCGGGGACCTACTACAATGAGCAGTTCTTC. This codes for CASSLPGTYYNEQFF.

This clone is termed large (0.1 to 1%). The chain has TRBV7-9 and TRBJ2-7, with 12 bases that match TRBD1. The CDR3 is 15 amino acids. Losses at the gene ends were 5 bases for V and 7 bases for J; bases not matched to a gene: 9. Germline CDR1 SEHNR, CDR2 FQNEAQ (reference sequence). The CDR3 coding sequence is TGTGCCAGCAGCCCGTGGGGACAGGGGGCGTGGGAGCAGTACTTC. Protein sequence: CASSPWGQGAWEQYF.

By proportion, this clone is medium-sized. This chain joins TRBV7-9 and TRBJ2-7; D tentatively reads TRBD1 or TRBD2 (5 bases each). Germline lookup yields CDR1 SEHNR and CDR2 FQNEAQ (reference sequence). CDR3 length: 13 amino acids. The V gene lost 8 bases and the J gene lost 5 bases, with 16 bases spanning the gap. CDR3 sequence reads: CASGTPDRNEQYF. For the CDR3, the DNA is TGTGCCAGCGGGACCCCCGATAGGAACGAGCAGTACTTC.

The chain carries TRBV5-6 and TRBJ2-7, with 10 bases identical to TRBD2. This CDR3 comprises 15 residues. V trimming: 1 base; J trimming: 3 bases; junction bases outside the gene matches: 4. Germline-derived CDR1 and CDR2 are SGHDT and YYEEEE. In nucleotides, the CDR3 is TGTGCCAGCAGCTTGTTCCTAGCGGGAGTCTACGAGCAGTACTTC. Protein sequence: CASSLFLAGVYEQYF.

The chain is built from TRBV5-4 and TRBJ2-2, with no clear D. The CDR3 covers 12 residues. The V end was cut by 4 bases, the J end by 2 bases, with 3 bases between. Germline V CDR1 and CDR2: SGHNT, YYREEE (reference sequence). The CDR3 DNA follows: TGTGCCAGCAGCGGAAACACCGGGGAGCTGTTTTTT. As protein: CASSGNTGELFF.

This chain joins TRBV4-3 and TRBJ2-5, with D possibly TRBD1 on 6 matching bases. The CDR3 runs to 14 residues. Trimming took 4 bases from V and 4 from J, leaving 13 bases between them. Germline V lookup: CDR1 LGHNA, CDR2 YSLEER. CDR3 region: CASSPGVLGETQYF. The CDR3 nucleotides are TGCGCCAGCAGCCCAGGGGTTTTAGGAGAGACCCAGTACTTC.

The J gene is TRBJ2-3, the V gene TRBV10-1; D may correspond to TRBD1 or TRBD2 (7 bases each). V lost 6 bases and J lost 5, with 15 bases in between. The CDR3 contains 14 residues. The germline V gene encodes CDR1 WNHNN and CDR2 SYGVQD (reference sequence). The CDR3 region has the DNA TGCGCCAGCAGCCGCGGGGGACAGCAAGATACGCAGTATTTT. It codes for CASSRGGQQDTQYF.

The chain carries TRBV11-2 and TRBJ2-1, with TRBD2 matching 8 bases. From germline, CDR1 is SGHAT and CDR2 FQNNGV. This CDR3 spans 15 amino acids. V was pared by 2 bases and J by 9 bases, with 9 bases of the junction left unmatched. The CDR3 spells CASSLISSGGSEQFF. CDR3 nucleotide sequence: TGTGCCAGCAGCTTAATCTCGTCGGGAGGGAGTGAGCAGTTCTTC.

The chain carries TRBV19 and TRBJ2-1; TRBD2 aligns across 11 bases. Losses at the gene ends were 3 bases for V and 4 bases for J; bases not matched to a gene: 5. The CDR3 sequence is 16 residues long. Germline V gives CDR1 LNHDA, CDR2 SQIVND (reference sequence). In DNA, the CDR3 is TGTGCCAGTAGTATTGGGGGGACTAGCGGTTACAATGAGCAGTTCTTC. It is translated as CASSIGGTSGYNEQFF.

The chain recombines TRBV6-5 with TRBJ1-1, with D tentatively TRBD1 (5 bases). Trimming removed 2 bases at V and 5 bases at J, with 15 bases between. Germline V gene lookup returns CDR1 MNHEY and CDR2 SVGAGI. The CDR3 is made up of 15 amino acids. This chain's CDR3 is CASSYATGTGTEAFF. The CDR3 bases are TGTGCCAGCAGTTACGCCACCGGGACGGGGACTGAAGCTTTCTTT.

This chain links TRBV11-2 with TRBJ1-5, with D tentatively TRBD1 (5 bases). Trimming left V 0 bases short and J 6 bases short, with 9 bases between. CDR1 and CDR2 from the germline V gene are SGHAT and FQNNGV. The CDR3 runs to 14 residues. As DNA, the CDR3 is TGTGCCAGCAGCTTAGACAGGGCCCCTCAGCCCCAGCATTTT. The encoded protein is CASSLDRAPQPQHF.

V usage is TRBV11-2 and J usage is TRBJ2-5, with 9 nucleotides matching TRBD1. CDR1 and CDR2 from the germline V gene are SGHAT and FQNNGV. The CDR3 runs to 17 residues. V dropped 0 bases and J dropped 5; count of bases not matched to a gene: 10. The CDR3: CASSLEGTGNARETQYF. The DNA of the CDR3 is TGTGCCAGCAGCTTAGAGGGGACAGGGAACGCCAGGGAGACCCAGTACTTC.

The chain has TRBV19 and TRBJ1-2; 12 nucleotides agree with TRBD1. The CDR3 sequence is 16 residues long. CDR1 is LNHDA, CDR2 SQIVND, per germline (reference sequence). With V trimmed by 3 bases and J by 5 bases, 7 bases remained unmatched. The CDR3, as DNA: TGTGCCAGTAGTATCGCCGGGACAGGGGGCGCGTATGGCTACACCTTC. Translated, it gives CASSIAGTGGAYGYTF.

Only a few counts were recorded for this clone. The chain recombines TRBV6-5 with TRBJ1-2, with 10 bases matching TRBD1. With V trimmed by 7 bases and J by 2 bases, 7 bases remained unmatched. Germline V gene data show CDR1 as MNHEY and CDR2 as SVGAGI. This CDR3 contains 15 residues. The CDR3 protein is CASKRSGQGNYGYTF. DNA of the CDR3: TGTGCCAGCAAAAGATCGGGACAGGGGAACTATGGCTACACCTTC.

The chain is built from TRBV4-3 and TRBJ2-3, with 11 nucleotides matching TRBD1. Germline-derived CDR1 and CDR2 are LGHNA and YSLEER. CDR3 size: 16 residues. Germline trimming cut 4 bases from V and 4 bases from J; bases unmatched to any gene: 7. CDR3 region: CASSPRTGGGSDTQYF. In nucleotides, the CDR3 is TGCGCCAGCAGCCCCCGGACAGGGGGCGGTTCAGATACGCAGTATTTT.

The rearrangement joins TRBV5-1 to TRBJ2-1; the D call may be TRBD1 or TRBD2 (6 bases each). Trimming cost V 0 bases and J 8 bases, with 12 bases left between them. The V gene's germline CDR1 is SGHRS and CDR2 YFSETQ. This CDR3 has 14 residues. The CDR3 sequence is CASSLAKGGDEQFF. Written as DNA, the CDR3 is TGCGCCAGCAGCTTGGCCAAGGGGGGTGATGAGCAGTTCTTC.

The chain has TRBV4-1 and TRBJ2-5; 8 bases align to TRBD2. The CDR3 sequence is 13 residues long. Germline V lookup: CDR1 MGHRA, CDR2 YSYEKL. The V gene end was trimmed by 6 bases and the J gene end by 4 bases; junction bases not matched to a gene: 4. CDR3 DNA sequence: TGCGCCAGCAGTCTAGCGGGCATAGAGACCCAGTACTTC. Encoded protein: CASSLAGIETQYF.

The V and J genes are TRBV10-2 and TRBJ2-1, with D tentatively TRBD2 (5 bases). Germline V gene data show CDR1 as WSHSY and CDR2 as SAAADI. V was clipped by 2 bases and J by 1 base, with 9 bases between them. The CDR3 length is 15 residues. The CDR3 reads CASSETSPSYNEQFF. The CDR3 nucleotides read TGCGCCAGCAGTGAGACTAGTCCTTCCTACAATGAGCAGTTCTTC.

The V and J genes are TRBV10-3 and TRBJ1-5, with D perhaps TRBD1 (6 bases). V was pared by 3 bases and J by 3 bases, with 12 bases between. CDR1 ENHRY and CDR2 SYGVKD come from the germline V gene. The CDR3 extends over 15 amino acids. The CDR3 sequence is CAISDIRTDNQPQHF. The CDR3 DNA reads as TGTGCCATCAGTGATATTCGGACAGACAATCAGCCCCAGCATTTT.

This clone turned up a few times. This sequence joins TRBV7-2 and TRBJ2-2; a weak D match, TRBD1 (6 bases). Per germline, CDR1 SGHTA and CDR2 FQGNSA. The CDR3 has 15 residues. The V gene lost 1 base and the J gene lost 5 bases, with 11 bases spanning the gap. The CDR3 region has the DNA TGTGCCAGCAGCTTAGGGCTCAGGGGAACCGGGGAGCTGTTTTTT. This translates into CASSLGLRGTGELFF.